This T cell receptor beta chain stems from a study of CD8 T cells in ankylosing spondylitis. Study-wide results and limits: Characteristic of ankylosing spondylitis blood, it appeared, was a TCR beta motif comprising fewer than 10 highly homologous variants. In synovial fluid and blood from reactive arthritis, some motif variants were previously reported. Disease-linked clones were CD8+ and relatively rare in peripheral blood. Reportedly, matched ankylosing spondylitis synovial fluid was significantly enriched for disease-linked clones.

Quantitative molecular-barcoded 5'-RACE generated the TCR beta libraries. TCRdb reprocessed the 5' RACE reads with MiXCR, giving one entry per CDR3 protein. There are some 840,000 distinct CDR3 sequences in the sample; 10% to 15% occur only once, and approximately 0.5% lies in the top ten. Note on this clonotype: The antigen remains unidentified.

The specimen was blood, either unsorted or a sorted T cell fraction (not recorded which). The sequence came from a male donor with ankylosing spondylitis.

The chain's CDR3 is CSVARLTGRTEAFF. CDR3 nucleotide sequence: TGCAGCGTGGCCCGCTTGACAGGGAGGACTGAAGCTTTCTTT. The chain couples TRBV29-1 to TRBJ1-1; 7 bases are shared with TRBD1. From germline, CDR1 is SQVTM and CDR2 ANQGSEA. Germline trimming cut 6 bases from V and 5 bases from J; bases unmatched to any gene: 12. The CDR3 spans 14 residues.